The rows below give T cell receptor beta chains drawn from one sample of a study of glioma-infiltrating T cells after dendritic cell vaccination. Profiling relied on immunoSEQ multiplex PCR, and the TCRdb table lists in-frame clones only, not all of them. The table lists approximately 93,000 clones, around 84% of them singletons. The sequencing used blood, collected after dendritic cell vaccination. Source of these receptors: a human donor with glioblastoma. The CDR3 runs from the conserved cysteine through the conserved F or W. Fields, in order: clone size, J gene, D gene, V gene, CDR3 protein, CDR3 DNA. D genes are given only for firm matches. Expanded clones get a size class; other rows say once, few or many, or leave the size out.

size: few
J: TRBJ2-7
D: TRBD1
V: TRBV27
CDR3: CASSTLGHKGTGNYEQYF
DNA: TGTGCCAGCAGCACGTTGGGACATAAGGGGACAGGGAACTACGAGCAGTACTTC

size: NA
J: TRBJ2-1
D: TRBD1
V: TRBV10-2
CDR3: CASSEGDSPFNEQFF
DNA: TGCGCCAGCAGTGAGGGGGACAGCCCTTTCAATGAGCAGTTCTTC

size: NA
J: TRBJ2-7
D: NA
V: TRBV5-4
CDR3: CASSWGRSYEQYF
DNA: TGTGCCAGCAGCTGGGGCAGATCCTACGAGCAGTACTTC

size: NA
J: TRBJ1-5
D: TRBD1
V: TRBV7-9
CDR3: CASSSSLYRTGGNQPQHF
DNA: TGTGCCAGCAGCTCCTCATTATATAGGACAGGGGGCAATCAGCCCCAGCATTTT

size: NA
J: TRBJ1-3
D: NA
V: TRBV25-1
CDR3: CASSESSRSSGNTIYF
DNA: TGTGCCAGCAGTGAATCCTCACGGTCCTCTGGAAACACCATATATTTT

size: NA
J: TRBJ2-5
D: NA
V: TRBV1
CDR3: CTSSPRASGGLQETQYF
DNA: TGCACCAGCAGCCCCCGGGCTAGCGGGGGTTTACAGGAGACCCAGTACTTC

size: NA
J: TRBJ2-7
D: NA
V: TRBV21-1
CDR3: CASSAEGTRRCEQYF
DNA: TGTGCCAGCAGCGCCGAGGGTACGCGGCGTTGCGAGCAGTACTTC

size: NA
J: TRBJ1-5
D: NA
V: TRBV28
CDR3: CASSLKGRVANQPQHF
DNA: TGTGCCAGCAGTTTAAAAGGCAGGGTTGCCAATCAGCCCCAGCATTTT

size: NA
J: TRBJ1-4
D: NA
V: TRBV4-1
CDR3: CASRWSGTATNEKLFF
DNA: TGCGCCAGCAGATGGTCAGGAACTGCAACTAATGAAAAACTGTTTTTT

size: NA
J: TRBJ2-4
D: TRBD1
V: TRBV5-1
CDR3: CASSHGTVKNIQYF
DNA: TGCGCCAGCAGCCACGGGACAGTCAAAAACATTCAGTACTTC

size: once
J: TRBJ2-1
D: NA
V: TRBV27
CDR3: CASSLSLPTGHRYNEQFF
DNA: TGTGCCAGCAGTTTATCCCTACCCACGGGACACCGTTACAATGAGCAGTTCTTC

size: NA
J: TRBJ2-7
D: TRBD2
V: TRBV5-6
CDR3: CASSLTVGPSGSYEQYF
DNA: TGTGCCAGCAGCCTAACGGTCGGCCCTAGCGGGAGCTACGAGCAGTACTTC

size: NA
J: TRBJ2-1
D: NA
V: TRBV20-1
CDR3: CSARDINEQFF
DNA: TGCAGTGCTAGAGATATTAATGAGCAGTTCTTC

size: medium-sized
J: TRBJ2-3
D: NA
V: TRBV6-4
CDR3: CASSDLAGSGTDTQYF
DNA: TGTGCCAGCAGTGACTTGGCGGGGTCCGGCACAGATACGCAGTATTTT

size: NA
J: TRBJ2-1
D: TRBD2
V: TRBV7-8
CDR3: CASRRLAGEWGNEQFF
DNA: TGTGCCAGCAGGAGGCTAGCGGGGGAGTGGGGGAATGAGCAGTTCTTC